This T cell receptor (beta chain) was profiled in a study of response to subunit inactivated influenza vaccine listed by TCRdb under 2018. The study in broad terms: To follow how T cells responded to a trivalent subunit inactivated influenza vaccine, the researchers relied on deep quantitative profiling of the T cell receptor repertoire. General findings and caveats noted by the study authors: The authors suggested that each seasonal influenza vaccination may recruit only a limited number of new T cells.

This sample's time point label indicates: approximately 40 days after influenza vaccine administration. This clonotype was seen a handful of times. It lacks a known antigen. Base qualities are not recorded, but no much larger clone differs from it by a single base. The CDR3 runs 12 residues from the cysteine to the phenylalanine. Only the CDR3 DNA is retained, 36 bases long and in frame from the first base. V drops 7 bases and J drops 7 bases, leaving 11 bases in between. Looking up the germline V gene yields CDR1 MGHDK and CDR2 SYGVNS. Library preparation employed RT-PCR. The listed sequencing device is Illumina HiSeq 2500. TCRdb reworked the public reads: Q25 trimming with fastp, MiXCR clone assembly, productive beta chains retained. Every distinct CDR3 protein forms one entry, paired with its most common genes and DNA. The sample table contains under 500,000 distinct CDR3 sequences; only one count was recorded for roughly 9.8% of them. Approximately 12% of the sample is taken by the ten largest.

The rearranged segments are TRBV25-1 and TRBJ1-5; the D gene lacks a confident call. The sequenced sample was PBMCs from blood, obtained 40 to 50 days after vaccination. This clonotype originated in a man in his fifties who received an inactivated influenza vaccine. Donor details come from another sample of the same person, matched by shared clones. Here is the DNA: TGTGCCAGCAATCATGGTGGGCAGCCCCAGCATTTT. The resulting protein is CASNHGGQPQHF. With all but the CDR3 taken from the reference TRBV25-1 and TRBJ1-5 genes, the full variable domain is: EADIYQTPRYLVIGTGKKITLECSQTMGHDKMYWYQQDPGMELHLIHYSYGVNSTEKGDLSSESTVSRIRTEHFPLTLESARPSHTSQYLCASNHGGQPQHFGDGTRLSIL.